This TCR beta chain was profiled in a study of blood T cell repertoires in COVID-19. In the study overall: The samples span acute and convalescent COVID-19 from the United States, Italy and Spain. PBMCs, B-cell-depleted T cells, or T cells provided the cDNA or gDNA that made up the material.

This clone is a singleton in its sample. Authors' analysis steps: Quantification of nucleated cells was approximated via reference gene primer amplification. Sequencing was performed with immunoSEQ multiplex PCR; in TCRdb, only in-frame clones are kept and a portion is missing. The V and J calls and clone size come from that table; D and trimming were worked out from the DNA. The repertoire has under 80,000 clones, around 80% of them found once; the top ten carry around 10%. The sample was peripheral blood. This receptor was identified in a man aged 50 or older with acute or convalescent COVID-19.

CDR3 sequence: CASSLRTGGDYGYTF. Here the CDR3 DNA reads TGTGCCAGCTCACTCAGGACAGGGGGCGACTATGGCTACACCTTC. The V and J genes are TRBV18 and TRBJ1-2, with TRBD1 matching over 11 bases. With V trimmed by 4 bases and J by 3 bases, 4 bases remained unmatched. The CDR3 extends over 15 amino acids. Germline CDR1 KGHSH, CDR2 LQKENI.